This T cell receptor (beta chain) was sequenced in a study of blood T cell repertoires in COVID-19. Looking at the study overall: T cells, B-cell-depleted T cells, or PBMCs supplied cDNA or gDNA.

The CDR3 is made up of 18 amino acids. The V and J ends lost 5 bases and 4 bases, in that order; junction bases with no gene match: 7. The germline V gene encodes CDR1 SGHVS and CDR2 FQNEAQ. Method: immunoSEQ multiplex PCR; TCRdb's copy keeps in-frame clones and lacks some. The repertoire has 65,000 to 80,000 clones, 90% of them found once; the top ten carry just over 9%. This sequence joins TRBV7-8 and TRBJ2-2; 16 bases fit TRBD2. The sequence derives from a human donor in a cohort sampled during active COVID-19. The sequenced material came from peripheral blood. CDR3 region: CASSKGLAGGRVTGELFF. CDR3 coding DNA: TGTGCCAGCAGCAAGGGACTAGCGGGAGGGCGGGTCACCGGGGAGCTGTTTTTT. Variable domain in full (rest from reference TRBV7-8 and TRBJ2-2): GAGVSQSPRYKVAKRGQDVALRCDPISGHVSLFWYQQALGQGPEFLTYFQNEAQLDKSGLPSDRFFAERPEGSVSTLKIQRTQQEDSAVYLCASSKGLAGGRVTGELFFGEGSRLTVL.